In its sample, the clone carrying this T cell receptor (beta chain) was seen a few times. Its cognate antigen is unknown. Sequencing targeted expressed TCRB transcripts, as all isolated RNA had been reverse transcribed. The data were produced by immunoSEQ multiplex PCR, yet TCRdb's version contains in-frame clones alone and is incomplete. The sample includes 250,000 to 350,000 clones, over 11% seen only once; the top ten take less than 0.02%. Germline loops: CDR1 MDHEN, CDR2 SYDVKM. This CDR3 is 16 amino acids long. J gave up 2 bases and V 4 bases, and 4 bases lay outside the gene matches. This entry belongs to a study of beta chain features in type 1 diabetes. Study-level points and caveats: Within each of all four CD4+ subsets, Type 1 diabetes patients had TCRB CDR3s that were moderately but significantly shorter.

Material: naive CD4+ T cells from blood. This rearrangement joins TRBV28 to TRBJ2-2, with TRBD2 identical over 10 bases. This TCR was sampled from a man aged 25 to 40 with type 1 diabetes. The DNA for the CDR3 is TGTGCCAGCAGTTCTTCTAGCGGGAGTAACACCGGGGAGCTGTTTTTT. Protein sequence: CASSSSSGSNTGELFF.